This entry features one TCR beta chain sequence. Only a few counts were recorded for this clonotype. It has no known antigen specificity. Per-nucleotide qualities are absent, and no much larger clonotype sits a single base away. The data stem from a study of T-cell reconstitution after alpha-beta-depleted transplantation in children (dated by TCRdb to about 2016). About the full investigation: The study quantitatively tracked T-cell immune reconstitution after TCRalphabeta/CD19-depleted allogeneic hematopoietic cell transplantation in children using TCR repertoire profiling. What the authors observed across the whole study: Hyperexpanded clone frequencies declined over subsequent months; after one year, T-cell counts and TCRbeta diversity were mostly attributed to newly produced T cells. Apparently early alphabetaT-cell count recovery about two months after transplant reportedly relied on only several hundred rapidly expanded clones derived from non-depleted graft cells. In some patients, high TCRbeta diversity at day 60 was attributed to recipient T cells and intrathymic progenitors that had survived conditioning.

The library was produced with PCR. TCRdb records Illumina HiSeq 2500 as the sequencer. TCR libraries were prepared with molecular barcoding, using unique molecular identifiers to normalize TCRbeta repertoire quantification. TCRdb passed the public sequencing reads through fastp at Q25 and MiXCR, retaining productive beta sequences. Here each entry gathers all rows of one CDR3 protein and keeps the most common genes and DNA. The sample yields about 980,000 distinct CDR3 sequences; under 30% were counted once. Approximately 30% of the sample is held by the ten biggest clonotypes. V is reduced by 10 bases and J by 3 bases, leaving a spacing of 19 bases between them. The CDR3 goes from the cysteine to the phenylalanine over 14 residues. Only the CDR3 portion is preserved as DNA: 42 bases, with reading frame beginning at the first base. CDR1 and CDR2 (MNHEY, SMNVEV) derive from the germline V gene (reference sequence).

What this sample's treatment or condition label stands for: allogeneic hematopoietic cell transplantation with graft depleted of TCRalphabeta T cells and CD19 B cells. The transplant recipients were children given TCRalphabeta/CD19-depleted allogeneic hematopoietic cell grafts. This clonotype was sampled from a boy under two years old who had a stem cell transplant for SCID, so the T cells may come from the graft donor. Sequenced material: PBMCs, mostly from graft donor cells, taken 360 days after TCRalphabeta/CD19-depleted stem cell transplant. The rearranged chain carries TRBV27 and TRBJ2-7, with TRBD1 as a weak D call on 5 bases. Here is the DNA: TGTGCCACCTCCCTTACAGGAACCCACTACGAGCAGTACTTC. This gives the protein CATSLTGTHYEQYF.